Presented here are 32 T cell receptor beta chains from one specimen sequenced in a study of shared clonotypes between healthy human individuals. The protocol was immunoSEQ multiplex PCR, while the TCRdb copy is restricted to in-frame clones and leaves out a portion. The sample yields 2 million to 2.5 million clones, around 92% seen once. Sequencing used naive CD4+ T cells from PBMCs. Subset meaning: CD45RA+ positively selected. Receptors originate from a man in his late teens or twenties in good health. Some clones in this sample may be carry-over from other donors' samples.

This chain joins TRBV5-4 and TRBJ1-1, with 9 bases matching TRBD1. CDR1 is SGHNT and CDR2 is YYREEE in the germline V gene (reference sequence). The ends lost 4 bases at V and 1 base at J; junction bases unmatched: 8. This CDR3 comprises 16 residues. CDR3 DNA: TGTGCCAGCAGCAAACCCGGGACAGGGCAGAACACTGAAGCTTTCTTT. It codes for CASSKPGTGQNTEAFF.

On this clone: Other DNA sequences of this sample code for an identical CDR3. The J gene is TRBJ2-7, the V gene TRBV5-1; either TRBD1 or TRBD2 may supply D (5 bases each). Germline V lookup: CDR1 SGHRS, CDR2 YFSETQ. V was trimmed by 0 bases and J by 4 bases, leaving 11 bases between them. The CDR3 runs to 14 residues. CDR3 sequence reads: CASSLVPGTYEQYF. The CDR3, as DNA: TGCGCCAGCAGCTTGGTCCCGGGGACGTACGAGCAGTACTTC.

This clone was detected once. This rearrangement joins TRBV29-1 to TRBJ2-7; tentatively, D is TRBD1 (6 bases). Per germline, CDR1 SQVTM and CDR2 ANQGSEA. V was cut by 4 bases and J by 2 bases, with 9 bases left in between. There are 12 residues in the CDR3. The CDR3 protein is CSVAGTTYEQYF. Here the CDR3 DNA reads TGCAGCGTTGCCGGGACAACCTACGAGCAGTACTTC.

J is TRBJ1-2 and V is TRBV7-2; the match to TRBD1 covers 7 bases. The junction had 7 bases not matched to a gene; V was cut back by 5 bases and J by 4 bases. Germline V gene lookup returns CDR1 SGHTA and CDR2 FQGNSA. The CDR3 length is 14 residues. CDR3 DNA sequence: TGTGCCAGCAGCCCCCAACAGGGGACCTATGGCTACACCTTC. Encoded protein: CASSPQQGTYGYTF.

This clone was counted a single time. This chain joins TRBV7-9 and TRBJ1-2; D might be TRBD1 (6 bases). Trimming removed 4 bases from V and 8 bases from J, with 23 bases in between. The CDR3 has 16 residues. Germline CDR1 reads SEHNR; CDR2 reads FQNEAQ (reference sequence). Written as DNA, the CDR3 is TGTGCCAGCAGCTCGGGGCAAGTGTACAGGGTCGGAGGCTACACCTTC. As protein: CASSSGQVYRVGGYTF.

The chain combines TRBV7-6 with TRBJ2-4; perhaps D is TRBD1 or TRBD2 (7 bases each). The CDR3 loop spans 15 amino acids. V was cut by 5 bases and J by 7 bases, with 18 bases left in between. From germline, CDR1 is SGHVS and CDR2 FNYEAQ. This chain's CDR3 is CASSPGGALRNIQYF. The DNA for the CDR3 is TGTGCCAGCAGCCCAGGGGGGGCCCTGAGGAACATTCAGTACTTC.

The chain combines TRBV5-6 with TRBJ2-4; D gene unclear. V lost 4 bases and J 9 bases, leaving 14 bases between the germline ends. CDR1 is SGHDT, CDR2 YYEEEE, per germline. This CDR3 is built from 13 residues. As DNA, the CDR3 is TGTGCCAGCAGCCCCCGTTCCGGTCCCATTCAGTACTTC. This encodes CASSPRSGPIQYF.

The rearrangement uses TRBV29-1 and TRBJ1-1, with D unclear. This CDR3 contains 16 residues. The V and J ends lost 1 base and 1 base respectively, with 16 bases between them. Germline assignment: CDR1 SQVTM and CDR2 ANQGSEA. This CDR3 is CSVEARLVGSNTEAFF. Here the CDR3 DNA reads TGCAGCGTTGAAGCCCGATTGGTCGGATCGAACACTGAAGCTTTCTTT.

The rearrangement links TRBV15 to TRBJ2-5; D is undetermined. Trimming removed 3 bases at V and 2 bases at J, with 10 bases between. In germline, CDR1 is LNHNV, CDR2 YYDKDF (reference sequence). The CDR3 is made up of 14 amino acids. The chain's CDR3 is CATSREFLQETQYF. The CDR3 region has the DNA TGTGCCACCAGCAGGGAATTCCTTCAAGAGACCCAGTACTTC.

Only one count was recorded for this clone. The chain recombines TRBV7-2 with TRBJ1-2, with 11 bases aligning to TRBD1. The CDR3 loop spans 15 amino acids. Per germline, CDR1 SGHTA and CDR2 FQGNSA. V was pared by 5 bases and J by 4 bases, with 6 bases of the junction left unmatched. DNA for the CDR3: TGTGCCAGCAGCCCCCGGACAGGGGGCGGCTATGGCTACACCTTC. This codes for CASSPRTGGGYGYTF.

The J gene is TRBJ1-1, the V gene TRBV5-4; 10 nucleotides align to TRBD1. Per germline, CDR1 SGHNT and CDR2 YYREEE (reference sequence). The CDR3 is made up of 14 amino acids. V lost 4 bases, J lost 4 bases, and 4 bases stayed unmatched. CDR3 residues: CASSEDRGRTEAFF. CDR3 nucleotides: TGTGCCAGCAGCGAAGACAGGGGGCGCACTGAAGCTTTCTTT.

The chain employs TRBV5-1 and TRBJ2-3, with TRBD2 matching 11 bases. Germline trimming cut 3 bases from V and 2 bases from J; bases unmatched to any gene: 11. The CDR3 contains 18 residues. Germline V gene data show CDR1 as SGHRS and CDR2 as YFSETQ. The CDR3 DNA reads as TGCGCCAGCAGCTGGGGCGCTAGCGGGAGGCCCAACACAGATACGCAGTATTTT. This sequence encodes CASSWGASGRPNTDTQYF.

Comment on this clone: Other DNA sequences within the sample encode an identical CDR3. The V and J genes are TRBV9 and TRBJ2-5; 7 bases are shared with TRBD1. Germline CDR1 reads SGDLS; CDR2 reads YYNGEE. The CDR3 sequence is 14 residues long. Trimming removed 4 bases from V and 1 base from J; junction bases left unmatched: 4. As DNA, the CDR3 is TGTGCCAGCAGCCTGGGACAGCCCCAAGAGACCCAGTACTTC. Translated, it gives CASSLGQPQETQYF.

With regard to this clone: Within the sample, other DNA sequences also encode this same CDR3. This chain joins TRBV29-1 and TRBJ1-3; no definite D call. In germline, CDR1 is SQVTM, CDR2 ANQGSEA. The CDR3 sequence is 13 residues long. Deletions cut 4 bases from V and 0 bases from J, with 7 bases between. The CDR3 sequence: CSVVVSSGNTIYF. In nucleotides, the CDR3 is TGCAGCGTTGTCGTGAGCTCTGGAAACACCATATATTTT. Together with reference TRBV29-1 and TRBJ1-3, the CDR3 gives the full variable domain: SAVISQKPSRDICQRGTSLTIQCQVDSQVTMMFWYRQQPGQSLTLIATANQGSEATYESGFVIDKFPISRPNLTFSTLTVSNMSPEDSSIYLCSVVVSSGNTIYFGEGSWLTVV.

V and J are TRBV30 and TRBJ2-7; unclear D gene. V lost 0 bases to trimming and J lost 5 bases, with 11 bases between them. Germline V gene lookup returns CDR1 GTSNPN and CDR2 SVGIG (reference sequence). The CDR3 is 13 amino acids. CDR3 in DNA: TGTGCCTGGAGTGTACGTTTAGAACACGAGCAGTACTTC. Translation gives CAWSVRLEHEQYF.

V usage is TRBV5-1 and J usage is TRBJ2-7, with 7 bases fitting TRBD1. With V trimmed by 5 bases and J by 2 bases, 7 bases remained unmatched. The CDR3 has 14 amino acids. The germline V gene has CDR1 SGHRS and CDR2 YFSETQ. The CDR3 nucleotides are TGCGCCAGCAGGGGACAGTTTGATCCCTACGAGCAGTACTTC. It is translated as CASRGQFDPYEQYF.

The chain uses TRBV5-1 and TRBJ2-3; 15 positions match TRBD2. The germline V gene has CDR1 SGHRS and CDR2 YFSETQ. With V trimmed by 4 bases and J by 1 base, 10 bases remained unmatched. This CDR3 is 19 amino acids long. The CDR3 region has the DNA TGCGCCAGCAGCCCGGGACTAGCGGGAGGACCCGGGGGCACAGATACGCAGTATTTT. This sequence encodes CASSPGLAGGPGGTDTQYF. The whole variable domain, filled in from reference TRBV5-1 and TRBJ2-3, reads KAGVTQTPRYLIKTRGQQVTLSCSPISGHRSVSWYQQTPGQGLQFLFEYFSETQRNKGNFPGRFSGRQFSNSRSEMNVSTLELGDSALYLCASSPGLAGGPGGTDTQYFGPGTRLTVL.

J is TRBJ1-2 and V is TRBV7-3, with D maybe TRBD1 (5 bases). This CDR3 spans 13 amino acids. The V gene lost 6 bases and the J gene lost 2 bases, with 10 bases spanning the gap. Germline V gene sequence: CDR1 SGHTA, CDR2 FQGTGA. The CDR3 DNA follows: TGTGCCAGCAGTTCGGGGCTAAACTATGGCTACACCTTC. Its translation: CASSSGLNYGYTF.

Comment on this clone: This same CDR3 is encoded by further DNA sequences in the sample. The gene calls are TRBV9 and TRBJ2-5, with D perhaps matching TRBD2 (5 bases). Germline V gene data show CDR1 as SGDLS and CDR2 as YYNGEE. The CDR3 runs to 14 residues. V lost 4 bases to trimming and J lost 2 bases, with 12 bases between them. CDR3 loop: CASSRGLGQETQYF. CDR3 bases: TGTGCCAGCAGCCGTGGACTGGGACAAGAGACCCAGTACTTC.

The rearrangement links TRBV30 to TRBJ2-2; 8 nucleotides match TRBD2. Germline CDR1 is GTSNPN and CDR2 is SVGIG (reference sequence). V lost 2 bases, J lost 6 bases, and 8 bases stayed unmatched. There are 15 residues in the CDR3. The CDR3 loop is CAWSFSGLAPGELFF. CDR3 nucleotide sequence: TGTGCCTGGAGTTTTTCCGGACTAGCCCCCGGGGAGCTGTTTTTT.

The chain joins TRBV28 to TRBJ2-3; D gene ambiguous. V was pared by 10 bases and J by 1 base, with 9 bases between. The CDR3 is 12 amino acids. Germline CDR1 and CDR2: MDHEN and SYDVKM. CDR3 region: CATQLRTDTQYF. The CDR3, as DNA: TGTGCCACCCAACTCCGCACAGATACGCAGTATTTT.

The chain combines TRBV28 with TRBJ2-1; 7 bases match TRBD2. Germline CDR1 MDHEN, CDR2 SYDVKM. The V and J ends lost 6 bases and 3 bases, in that order; junction bases with no gene match: 8. The CDR3 loop spans 15 amino acids. CDR3 in DNA: TGTGCCAGCAGCCCCTGGGCTAGCGGCTACAATGAGCAGTTCTTC. It specifies CASSPWASGYNEQFF.

This clone was detected only a few times. Other DNA sequences in this sample translate to the same CDR3. The rearrangement joins TRBV9 to TRBJ1-1; TRBD1 might be the D (6 bases). Between the trimmed V and J ends, which lost 0 bases and 4 bases, there was a span of 10 bases. This CDR3 region has 14 residues. CDR1 and CDR2 from the germline V gene are SGDLS and YYNGEE. The CDR3 nucleotides are TGTGCCAGCAGCGTAGATGGGGGCGTCACTGAAGCTTTCTTT. Its translation: CASSVDGGVTEAFF.

The chain employs TRBV7-9 and TRBJ1-5; TRBD1 matches 10 bases. This CDR3 is built from 19 residues. Losses at the gene ends were 4 bases for V and 2 bases for J; bases not matched to a gene: 14. CDR1 and CDR2 (germline): SEHNR, FQNEAQ (reference sequence). The CDR3 sequence: CASSYRSRDRGRGNQPQHF. In DNA, the CDR3 is TGTGCCAGCAGCTACAGGTCCCGGGACAGGGGTAGGGGCAATCAGCCCCAGCATTTT.

CDR3 in DNA: TGTGCCAGCAGTTTATGGGGGAGGCAGACCCAGTACTTC. This translates into CASSLWGRQTQYF. J is TRBJ2-5 and V is TRBV28; TRBD2 is a possible D gene (6 bases). CDR1 and CDR2 from the germline V gene are MDHEN and SYDVKM. Between the trimmed V and J ends, which lost 0 bases and 6 bases, there was a span of 8 bases. CDR3 length: 13 residues.

The V and J genes are TRBV11-3 and TRBJ2-1; D is unclear. CDR3 size: 12 residues. The ends were cut back, 3 bases at V and 6 bases at J, with 6 bases in the middle. Looked up from germline, CDR1 is SGHNT and CDR2 is YENEEA. CDR3 sequence (DNA): TGTGCCAGCAGCTTCGGTGTCAATGAGCAGTTCTTC. Its translation is CASSFGVNEQFF. The full variable domain, in which reference TRBV11-3 and TRBJ2-1 provide the parts outside the CDR3, is EAGVVQSPRYKIIEKKQPVAFWCNPISGHNTLYWYLQNLGQGPELLIRYENEEAVDDSQLPKDRFSAERLKGVDSTLKIQPAELGDSAVYLCASSFGVNEQFFGPGTRLTVL.

The chain combines TRBV5-4 with TRBJ1-2; D is perhaps TRBD1 (6 bases). Per the germline V gene, CDR1 is SGHNT and CDR2 is YYREEE (reference sequence). V lost 5 bases to trimming and J lost 7 bases, with 21 bases between them. CDR3 length: 15 amino acids. In nucleotides, the CDR3 is TGTGCCAGCAGGTACAGACAGGTTGGGGGCTTTGGCTACACCTTC. Protein: CASRYRQVGGFGYTF.

The V and J genes are TRBV4-1 and TRBJ2-3, with 8 nucleotides matching TRBD1. The CDR3 is 19 residues long. Germline CDR1 reads MGHRA; CDR2 reads YSYEKL. With 0 bases clipped from V and 1 base from J, the junction kept 12 bases outside the gene matches. CDR3 sequence reads: CASSQDRGQVLARTDTQYF. The CDR3 bases are TGCGCCAGCAGCCAAGACAGGGGGCAAGTTCTAGCACGCACAGATACGCAGTATTTT.

This chain uses TRBV28 with TRBJ2-6; D remains unclear. The germline gives CDR1 MDHEN, CDR2 SYDVKM. The length of the CDR3 is 17 residues. Trimming left V 6 bases short and J 0 bases short, with 15 bases between. This chain's CDR3 is CASRPGPTVSGANVLTF. CDR3 nucleotide sequence: TGTGCCAGCAGGCCAGGTCCCACCGTCTCTGGGGCCAACGTCCTGACTTTC.

This clone was seen a few times. V gene TRBV18 combines with J gene TRBJ1-5, with a tentative D call TRBD1 (5 bases). The CDR3 extends over 13 amino acids. Germline-derived CDR1 and CDR2 are KGHSH and LQKENI. V was trimmed by 8 bases and J by 5 bases, leaving 13 bases between them. The CDR3 protein is CASGQGIDQPQHF. CDR3 nucleotides: TGTGCCAGCGGCCAGGGTATTGATCAGCCCCAGCATTTT.

As DNA, the CDR3 is TGTGCCAGCAGCTTAGGAAGCGGGAAGGTAGATACGCAGTATTTT. It translates to CASSLGSGKVDTQYF. The rearrangement links TRBV7-2 to TRBJ2-3; 7 bases are a match to TRBD2. The CDR3 consists of 15 residues. Germline-derived CDR1 and CDR2 are SGHTA and FQGNSA. Losses at the gene ends were 1 base for V and 5 bases for J; bases not matched to a gene: 6.

This chain links TRBV28 with TRBJ2-4; D remains ambiguous. V was cut by 3 bases and J by 15 bases, with 12 bases left in between. From germline, CDR1 is MDHEN and CDR2 SYDVKM. This CDR3 contains 11 residues. Here the CDR3 reads CASSLLGRLYF. CDR3 DNA sequence: TGTGCCAGCAGTTTGTTGGGAAGGTTGTACTTC. The full variable domain, rest sourced from reference TRBV28 and TRBJ2-4, is DVKVTQSSRYLVKRTGEKVFLECVQDMDHENMFWYRQDPGLGLRLIYFSYDVKMKEKGDIPEGYSVSREKKERFSLILESASTNQTSMYLCASSLLGRLYFGAGTRLSVL.